These 18 T cell receptor beta chains were sequenced from one sample in a study of blood T cell repertoires in COVID-19 (dated by TCRdb to the early 2020s). Libraries were constructed by the immunoSEQ multiplex PCR assay. TCRdb limited this immuneACCESS table to in-frame rearrangements with V and J called. A share of clones is missing; checked studies link under half to unresolved V genes, and the rest is unexplained. Recorded for this sample are roughly 65,000 clones; around 84% of them occurred a single time. The ten largest clones represent about 4% of the sample. Sample: peripheral blood. These receptors were taken from a man aged 50 or older with acute or convalescent COVID-19.

V gene TRBV30 combines with J gene TRBJ1-5; no clear D. This CDR3 region has 13 residues. Germline V gene data show CDR1 as GTSNPN and CDR2 as SVGIG (reference sequence). The V end lost 1 base, the J end lost 4 bases, and 8 bases lay between the germline ends. The CDR3 spells CAWSGGGNQPQHF. The CDR3 coding sequence is TGTGCCTGGAGTGGGGGAGGAAATCAGCCCCAGCATTTT.

This chain uses TRBV28 with TRBJ1-2; TRBD1 might be the D (5 bases). The V end was cut by 7 bases, the J end by 5 bases, with 11 bases between. This CDR3 has 12 amino acids. Germline V CDR1 and CDR2: MDHEN, SYDVKM. In nucleotides, the CDR3 is TGTGCCAGCACAGAGAAGGGGTATGGCTACACCTTC. It encodes CASTEKGYGYTF.

The J gene is TRBJ2-3, the V gene TRBV5-4, with 12 bases lining up with TRBD2. V trimming: 5 bases; J trimming: 2 bases; junction bases outside the gene matches: 12. The CDR3 runs 18 residues. Germline CDR1 reads SGHNT; CDR2 reads YYREEE (reference sequence). CDR3: CASSSGTSGPPYTDTQYF. In DNA, the CDR3 is TGTGCCAGCAGTTCAGGGACTAGCGGGCCGCCCTACACAGATACGCAGTATTTT. Drawing the rest from reference TRBV5-4 and TRBJ2-3, the complete variable domain is ETGVTQSPTHLIKTRGQQVTLRCSSQSGHNTVSWYQQALGQGPQFIFQYYREEENGRGNFPPRFSGLQFPNYSSELNVNALELDDSALYLCASSSGTSGPPYTDTQYFGPGTRLTVL.

This clone was seen just once. This rearrangement joins TRBV19 to TRBJ2-5; TRBD1 might be the D (7 bases). V lost 2 bases, J lost 3 bases, and 16 bases lay in between. This CDR3 has 16 amino acids. Per the germline V gene, CDR1 is LNHDA and CDR2 is SQIVND (reference sequence). Here the CDR3 DNA reads TGTGCCAGTAGTATATACGGAGGGGACAGAGAAGAGACCCAGTACTTC. It encodes CASSIYGGDREETQYF.

About this clone: An end of the junction does not agree with germline; a read error may underlie this. The chain links TRBV6-1 to TRBJ2-3, with 10 bases aligning to TRBD1. Germline CDR1 and CDR2: MNHNS and SASEGT. This CDR3 has 14 amino acids. The CDR3 sequence is CASSEAPAGTGVNF. The CDR3, as DNA: TGTGCCAGCAGTGAAGCCCCTGCCGGGACAGGGGTAAATTTT.

The chain joins TRBV6-4 to TRBJ1-5; no reliable D call. Germline V gene data show CDR1 as MRHNA and CDR2 as SNTAGT. This CDR3 contains 17 residues. V dropped 7 bases and J dropped 0 bases, with 19 bases sitting between them. The CDR3, as DNA: TGTGCCAGCAACAGAAGGGAGGTACCCATTAGCAATCAGCCCCAGCATTTT. It is translated as CASNRREVPISNQPQHF.

This chain connects TRBV28 to TRBJ2-3; TRBD2 agrees at 9 bases. CDR1 MDHEN and CDR2 SYDVKM come from the germline V gene. This CDR3 is 20 amino acids long. V lost 1 base, J lost 0 bases, and 14 bases stayed unmatched. The CDR3 reads CASSLSLLAGSFSSTDTQYF. The CDR3 DNA reads as TGTGCCAGCAGTTTATCCCTCCTAGCGGGATCTTTCTCTAGCACAGATACGCAGTATTTT. The whole variable domain, remainder taken from reference TRBV28 and TRBJ2-3, is DVKVTQSSRYLVKRTGEKVFLECVQDMDHENMFWYRQDPGLGLRLIYFSYDVKMKEKGDIPEGYSVSREKKERFSLILESASTNQTSMYLCASSLSLLAGSFSSTDTQYFGPGTRLTVL.

The V call is TRBV5-4, the J call TRBJ1-2; maybe TRBD1 (6 bases). This CDR3 contains 15 residues. The germline gives CDR1 SGHNT, CDR2 YYREEE (reference sequence). The germline V and J ends were trimmed by 0 bases and 0 bases, with 9 bases remaining between them. The CDR3 region is CASSLVGGANYGYTF. CDR3 DNA: TGTGCCAGCAGCTTGGTAGGGGGAGCTAACTATGGCTACACCTTC. Using reference TRBV5-4 and TRBJ1-2 for the parts outside the CDR3, the full variable domain is ETGVTQSPTHLIKTRGQQVTLRCSSQSGHNTVSWYQQALGQGPQFIFQYYREEENGRGNFPPRFSGLQFPNYSSELNVNALELDDSALYLCASSLVGGANYGYTFGSGTRLTVV.

The rearrangement joins TRBV27 to TRBJ1-2, with D hard to call. V was trimmed by 0 bases and J by 6 bases, leaving 14 bases between them. The CDR3 spans 15 residues. Germline CDR1 MNHEY, CDR2 SMNVEV (reference sequence). CDR3 DNA: TGTGCCAGCAGTTTATCTTGGTCGGGGTCGGATGGCTACACCTTC. Amino acids: CASSLSWSGSDGYTF.

This chain joins TRBV11-2 and TRBJ2-5; TRBD2 is a possible D gene (6 bases). The V end lost 4 bases, the J end lost 1 base, and 19 bases lay between the germline ends. The CDR3 consists of 17 residues. In germline, CDR1 is SGHAT, CDR2 FQNNGV. Here the CDR3 DNA reads TGTGCCAGCAGCTCTTACCCCGGGACTTCAACCCAAGAGACCCAGTACTTC. Amino acids: CASSSYPGTSTQETQYF.

CDR3 protein: CASSRGGDGYGYTF. DNA of the CDR3: TGTGCCAGCAGCCGCGGGGGGGATGGCTATGGCTACACCTTC. The rearrangement joins TRBV7-2 to TRBJ1-2, with D perhaps TRBD1 (5 bases). This CDR3 comprises 14 residues. Germline V gives CDR1 SGHTA, CDR2 FQGNSA. The V and J ends lost 5 bases and 4 bases respectively, with 14 bases between them.

The rearrangement uses TRBV9 and TRBJ2-3; no definite D call. This CDR3 has 12 amino acids. Per the germline V gene, CDR1 is SGDLS and CDR2 is YYNGEE. V shed 0 bases and J shed 4 bases, with 3 bases lying between them. CDR3 nucleotide sequence: TGTGCCAGCAGCGTAGGAGCAGATACGCAGTATTTT. This gives the protein CASSVGADTQYF.

The chain combines TRBV6-5 with TRBJ2-3; tentatively, D is TRBD2 (7 bases). Trimming stripped 6 bases from V and 6 bases from J, with 19 bases between. Germline CDR1 MNHEY, CDR2 SVGAGI. This CDR3 has 15 amino acids. CDR3 nucleotide sequence: TGTGCCAGCAGACCCTGGGGGGGCCGACGGGATACGCAGTATTTT. Translated: CASRPWGGRRDTQYF.

The V call is TRBV2, the J call TRBJ2-7; 9 positions agree with TRBD1. The germline V gene has CDR1 SNHLY and CDR2 FYNNEI. The CDR3 covers 13 residues. After removal of 3 bases from V and 7 bases from J, the junction contained 4 bases not matched to a gene. The CDR3 sequence: CASSEGQGLEQYF. As DNA, the CDR3 is TGTGCCAGCAGTGAGGGACAGGGCCTGGAGCAGTACTTC.

This clone appeared once. V gene TRBV13 combines with J gene TRBJ2-7, with 9 bases aligning to TRBD1. The CDR3 is made up of 14 amino acids. Germline V lookup: CDR1 PRHDT, CDR2 FYEKMQ (reference sequence). J gave up 3 bases and V 5 bases, and 5 bases lay outside the gene matches. CDR3 sequence (DNA): TGTGCCAGCAGCCGGACAGGGGAATTCTACGAGCAGTACTTC. Protein product: CASSRTGEFYEQYF. Variable domain in full (rest from reference TRBV13 and TRBJ2-7): AAGVIQSPRHLIKEKRETATLKCYPIPRHDTVYWYQQGPGQDPQFLISFYEKMQSDKGSIPDRFSAQQFSDYHSELNMSSLELGDSALYFCASSRTGEFYEQYFGPGTRLTVT.

This clone was picked up one time. J is TRBJ2-7 and V is TRBV27; 7 positions match TRBD1. The CDR3 sequence is 13 residues long. Germline V gene sequence: CDR1 MNHEY, CDR2 SMNVEV (reference sequence). The junction had 8 bases not matched to a gene; V was cut back by 6 bases and J by 6 bases. This chain's CDR3 is CASSAGTGVEQYF. DNA of the CDR3: TGTGCCAGCAGCGCCGGTACAGGGGTCGAGCAGTACTTC.

Here the CDR3 DNA reads TGCGCCAGCAGCTTTGGACAGGACACCGGGGAGCTGTTTTTT. This translates into CASSFGQDTGELFF. The chain carries TRBV5-1 and TRBJ2-2; TRBD1 agrees at 7 bases. The junction had 1 base not matched to a gene; V was cut back by 2 bases and J by 3 bases. Germline V gives CDR1 SGHRS, CDR2 YFSETQ. This CDR3 has 14 amino acids.

A single count supports this clone. This sequence joins TRBV7-6 and TRBJ1-6; 9 bases map to TRBD1. Germline loops: CDR1 SGHVS, CDR2 FNYEAQ. CDR3 length: 14 amino acids. V dropped 5 bases and J dropped 10; count of bases not matched to a gene: 6. The CDR3: CASSKTGGRSPLHF. As DNA, the CDR3 is TGTGCCAGCAGCAAGACAGGGGGTCGGTCACCCCTCCACTTT.